Included here is one T cell receptor (beta chain) sequence, with context. The time point here: pre-treatment sample, taken before nivolumab and TIL therapy. Adults with stage 4 NSCLC were enrolled in a phase I trial. Sequencing used immunoSEQ v3. Sequencing was performed with immunoSEQ multiplex PCR; in TCRdb, only in-frame clones are kept and a portion is missing. The sample consists of 50,000 to 70,000 clones, 69% of them appearing once. The data stem from a study of TIL therapy for anti-PD-1-resistant metastatic lung cancer. Across the study: Patients then received nivolumab; progressors got lymphodepletion, TIL and IL-2. Median tumor mutation burden was under 1.9 mutations per megabase.

With 7 bases clipped from V and 1 base from J, the junction kept 2 bases outside the gene matches. Germline CDR1 reads SGHRS; CDR2 reads YFSETQ. The CDR3 has 14 amino acids. This TCR was recovered from a person aged 25 to 80 with non-small cell lung cancer. The sample here was blood, taken at baseline. The chain links TRBV5-1 to TRBJ2-6, with 7 bases fitting TRBD2. The CDR3 DNA reads as TGCGCCAGCGGGGAGGGTTCTGGGGCCAACGTCCTGACTTTC. Translating gives CASGEGSGANVLTF.